This T cell receptor beta chain was found in a study of cytotoxic CD8 clonotypes in ibrutinib-treated CLL. At the level of the study: Within the patient group, eleven to twelve were relapsed/refractory and approximately 16 treatment-naive, and about 18 were IGHV unmutated.

This table comes from immunoSEQ multiplex PCR, and its TCRdb copy is limited to in-frame clones, with some not included. The sample includes approximately 84,000 clones, around 83% of them seen just once. Study-wide points: An increase in clonality occurred at ibrutinib response, followed by a return toward baseline at progression.

On this clone itself: The antigen is undetermined.

V was trimmed by 7 bases and J by 8 bases, leaving 14 bases between them. Germline CDR1 reads MGHDK; CDR2 reads SYGVNS. This CDR3 is 12 amino acids long. The TCR sequence derives from a human donor with chronic lymphocytic leukemia. This sequence joins TRBV25-1 and TRBJ1-2, with D possibly matching TRBD1 (5 bases). The starting material was PBMCs, obtained before ibrutinib treatment. This chain's CDR3 is CASNGAGIGYTF. The CDR3 DNA sequence: TGTGCCAGCAATGGGGCTGGTATAGGCTACACCTTC.